Listed below are T cell receptor beta chains from one sample, sequenced in a study of T cell responses to AZD1222 COVID-19 vaccine. Generated by immunoSEQ multiplex PCR, the TCRdb table keeps only in-frame clones and is missing some. The sample shows tens of thousands of clones, roughly 88% of them seen only once. The sequencing here drew on peripheral blood, taken 28 days after the second AZD1222 dose. The receptors stem from an adult who received the AZD1222 COVID-19 vaccine. The CDR3 runs from the conserved cysteine through the conserved F or W. Fields, in order: D gene, clone size, V gene, J gene, CDR3 DNA, CDR3 protein. The D gene is left open where the match is weak. Only part of the rows carry a size: once, few, many, or a class if the clone is expanded.

D gene: NA; clone size: NA; V gene: TRBV10-3; J gene: TRBJ1-5; CDR3 DNA: TGTGCCATCAGTGAGAAGGGGAATAGCAATCAGCCCCAGCATTTT; CDR3 protein: CAISEKGNSNQPQHF
D gene: NA; clone size: NA; V gene: TRBV29-1; J gene: TRBJ2-7; CDR3 DNA: TGCAGCGCCCGGGCGCCCGGGCTCTTATACGAGCAGTACTTC; CDR3 protein: CSARAPGLLYEQYF
D gene: NA; clone size: NA; V gene: TRBV12-5; J gene: TRBJ1-1; CDR3 DNA: TGTGCTAGTGGTCTCTCGGCGAACACTGAAGCTTTCTTT; CDR3 protein: CASGLSANTEAFF
D gene: TRBD1; clone size: NA; V gene: TRBV28; J gene: TRBJ2-7; CDR3 DNA: TGTGCCAGCAGCCATTCGGGACAGGGGTTCCCCGAGCAGTACTTC; CDR3 protein: CASSHSGQGFPEQYF
D gene: NA; clone size: NA; V gene: TRBV10-3; J gene: TRBJ2-7; CDR3 DNA: TGTGCCATCCGAACAGGGGAGGACTACGAGCAGTACTTC; CDR3 protein: CAIRTGEDYEQYF
D gene: NA; clone size: NA; V gene: TRBV30; J gene: TRBJ1-2; CDR3 DNA: TGTGCCTGGAAGGCAGGGTCGCATTTGGACTACACCTTC; CDR3 protein: CAWKAGSHLDYTF
D gene: TRBD1; clone size: NA; V gene: TRBV18; J gene: TRBJ2-2; CDR3 DNA: TGTGCCAGCTCACCAGACAGGGCCGGGGAGCTGTTTTTT; CDR3 protein: CASSPDRAGELFF
D gene: NA; clone size: NA; V gene: TRBV28; J gene: TRBJ2-3; CDR3 DNA: TGTGCCAGCAGAATCCCAGGGGCAGATACGCAGTATTTT; CDR3 protein: CASRIPGADTQYF
D gene: TRBD1; clone size: NA; V gene: TRBV19; J gene: TRBJ2-1; CDR3 DNA: TGTGCCAGTAGGGGACAGGGGGCCTACAATGAGCAGTTCTTC; CDR3 protein: CASRGQGAYNEQFF
D gene: NA; clone size: NA; V gene: TRBV24-1; J gene: TRBJ1-5; CDR3 DNA: TGTGCCATCAGTTCCTCCGCTGGAGACCGGGATAGCAATCAGCCCCAGCATTTT; CDR3 protein: CAISSSAGDRDSNQPQHF
D gene: NA; clone size: few; V gene: TRBV5-1; J gene: TRBJ1-5; CDR3 DNA: TGCGCCAGCAGCTTGTTAGTGGGTCAGCCCCAGCATTTT; CDR3 protein: CASSLLVGQPQHF
D gene: TRBD2; clone size: NA; V gene: TRBV28; J gene: TRBJ2-1; CDR3 DNA: TGTGCCAGCAGTTATAGCGGGGCCGTGAGGAAGAATGAGCAGTTCTTC; CDR3 protein: CASSYSGAVRKNEQFF
D gene: TRBD1; clone size: few; V gene: TRBV4-2; J gene: TRBJ1-1; CDR3 DNA: TGTGCCAGCAGCCAAGAGGGACAGCTTGGATGGAACACTGAAGCTTTCTTT; CDR3 protein: CASSQEGQLGWNTEAFF
D gene: NA; clone size: NA; V gene: TRBV19; J gene: TRBJ1-1; CDR3 DNA: TGTGCCAGTAGTATGGCGGTCGACACTGAAGCTTTCTTT; CDR3 protein: CASSMAVDTEAFF
D gene: NA; clone size: NA; V gene: TRBV5-5; J gene: TRBJ1-1; CDR3 DNA: TGTGCCAGTACCCTCTCCCCTGCGAACACTGAAGCTTTCTTT; CDR3 protein: CASTLSPANTEAFF
D gene: NA; clone size: NA; V gene: TRBV28; J gene: TRBJ1-2; CDR3 DNA: TGTGCCAGCAGGTTAAAGGGACGGACCTATGGCTACACCTTC; CDR3 protein: CASRLKGRTYGYTF
D gene: TRBD1; clone size: once; V gene: TRBV7-8; J gene: TRBJ1-2; CDR3 DNA: TGTGCCAGCAGCTCCTCGGACAGGATCTATGGCTACACCTTC; CDR3 protein: CASSSSDRIYGYTF
D gene: NA; clone size: NA; V gene: TRBV23-1; J gene: TRBJ1-5; CDR3 DNA: TGCGCCAGCAGTCTCTCCTCGAGGGGAGATCAGCCCCAGCATTTT; CDR3 protein: CASSLSSRGDQPQHF
D gene: NA; clone size: NA; V gene: TRBV2; J gene: TRBJ1-2; CDR3 DNA: TGTGCCAGCAGTGAAGCCCCGGGGAGAGGCTATGGCTACACCTTC; CDR3 protein: CASSEAPGRGYGYTF
D gene: TRBD1; clone size: NA; V gene: TRBV28; J gene: TRBJ2-6; CDR3 DNA: TGTGCCAGCACCATGACAGGGGGAAACTCTGGGGCCAACGTCCTGACTTTC; CDR3 protein: CASTMTGGNSGANVLTF
D gene: TRBD2; clone size: NA; V gene: TRBV7-2; J gene: TRBJ2-3; CDR3 DNA: TGTGCCAGCAGCTCTAATAGCGGGGGGGCAGATACGCAGTATTTT; CDR3 protein: CASSSNSGGADTQYF
D gene: TRBD1; clone size: NA; V gene: TRBV7-9; J gene: TRBJ1-5; CDR3 DNA: TGTGCCAGCAGCTTAGCGCTAATGGGACAGGCCCTCCAGCCCCAGCATTTT; CDR3 protein: CASSLALMGQALQPQHF
D gene: TRBD2; clone size: NA; V gene: TRBV7-2; J gene: TRBJ2-1; CDR3 DNA: TGTGCCAGCAGCTTAAACGGACTAGCGGGGGGACTTATGGGTGAGCAGTTCTTC; CDR3 protein: CASSLNGLAGGLMGEQFF
D gene: NA; clone size: NA; V gene: TRBV7-8; J gene: TRBJ2-3; CDR3 DNA: TGTGCCAGCAGCTTAGTCGTGGGAGTTGGGGCAGATACGCAGTATTTT; CDR3 protein: CASSLVVGVGADTQYF
D gene: NA; clone size: NA; V gene: TRBV12-1; J gene: TRBJ1-5; CDR3 DNA: TGTGCCAGCAGCTTTCTCTCCTGCAGGGTCGGATGGTCCCAGCATTTT; CDR3 protein: CASSFLSCRVGWSQHF
D gene: NA; clone size: few; V gene: TRBV10-3; J gene: TRBJ2-5; CDR3 DNA: TGTGCCATCAGACCTGACACGGGCCAAGAGACCCAGTACTTC; CDR3 protein: CAIRPDTGQETQYF
D gene: TRBD2; clone size: NA; V gene: TRBV3-1/TRBV3-2; J gene: TRBJ2-5; CDR3 DNA: TGTGCCAGCAGCCAAGGGACTAGCCCGAGGGAGACCCAGTACTTC; CDR3 protein: CASSQGTSPRETQYF
D gene: TRBD1; clone size: NA; V gene: TRBV2; J gene: TRBJ1-4; CDR3 DNA: TGTGCCAGCAGTGATTGGGACAGCAACAATGAAAAACTGTTTTTT; CDR3 protein: CASSDWDSNNEKLFF
D gene: NA; clone size: NA; V gene: TRBV29-1; J gene: TRBJ2-7; CDR3 DNA: TGCAGCGCGAAGAGATTCGGCTACGAGCAGTACTTC; CDR3 protein: CSAKRFGYEQYF
D gene: TRBD1; clone size: NA; V gene: TRBV28; J gene: TRBJ2-3; CDR3 DNA: TGTGCCAGCAGTCCCAGACAGGGGTTCGGCACAGATACGCAGTATTTT; CDR3 protein: CASSPRQGFGTDTQYF
D gene: NA; clone size: once; V gene: TRBV6-5; J gene: TRBJ1-2; CDR3 DNA: TGTGCCAGCAGTTACGCAGGCAGGGCTACTAACTATGGCTACACCTTC; CDR3 protein: CASSYAGRATNYGYTF
D gene: NA; clone size: NA; V gene: TRBV3-1/TRBV3-2; J gene: TRBJ1-3; CDR3 DNA: TGTGCCAGCAGCCAAGATTCGAATTCGCACACCATATATTTT; CDR3 protein: CASSQDSNSHTIYF
D gene: NA; clone size: NA; V gene: TRBV2; J gene: TRBJ2-5; CDR3 DNA: TGTGCCAGCAGTGGGTCACAAGAGACCCAGTACTTC; CDR3 protein: CASSGSQETQYF
D gene: TRBD1; clone size: NA; V gene: TRBV5-1; J gene: TRBJ2-3; CDR3 DNA: TGCGCCAGCAGCGGGGGACAGCCGGGGCCAGATACGCAGTATTTT; CDR3 protein: CASSGGQPGPDTQYF
D gene: TRBD1; clone size: NA; V gene: TRBV6-5; J gene: TRBJ1-6; CDR3 DNA: TGTGCCAGCAGTTACAGAGGACAGGGAGATTCACCCCTCCACTTT; CDR3 protein: CASSYRGQGDSPLHF
D gene: TRBD1; clone size: NA; V gene: TRBV5-4; J gene: TRBJ2-6; CDR3 DNA: TGTGCCAGCAGCCCTACGGGACAGTCTCCCTCTGGGGCCAACGTCCTGACTTTC; CDR3 protein: CASSPTGQSPSGANVLTF
D gene: NA; clone size: once; V gene: TRBV28; J gene: TRBJ2-4; CDR3 DNA: TGTGCCAGCAGTTTTGGTGGGCTAGCCAAAAACATTCAGTACTTC; CDR3 protein: CASSFGGLAKNIQYF
D gene: NA; clone size: few; V gene: TRBV5-4; J gene: TRBJ1-1; CDR3 DNA: TGTGCCAGCAGCTACGCGGGCAGTTTGAACACTGAAGCTTTCTTT; CDR3 protein: CASSYAGSLNTEAFF
D gene: TRBD1; clone size: NA; V gene: TRBV11-2; J gene: TRBJ1-6; CDR3 DNA: TGTGCCAGCAGCCACACGTTCGCGACAGGGGCAGGTTCACCCCTCCACTTT; CDR3 protein: CASSHTFATGAGSPLHF
D gene: TRBD1; clone size: NA; V gene: TRBV4-3; J gene: TRBJ1-3; CDR3 DNA: TGCGCCAGCAGTGACAGGGGCTCTGGAAACACCATATATTTT; CDR3 protein: CASSDRGSGNTIYF
D gene: NA; clone size: NA; V gene: TRBV18; J gene: TRBJ1-5; CDR3 DNA: TGTGCCAGCTCACCACAGGCCTTAGGGTATCAGCCCCAGCATTTT; CDR3 protein: CASSPQALGYQPQHF
D gene: TRBD2; clone size: NA; V gene: TRBV5-1; J gene: TRBJ2-1; CDR3 DNA: TGCGCCAGCAGCTTTCTAGCGGGGCTCCCGACTGAGCAGTTCTTC; CDR3 protein: CASSFLAGLPTEQFF
D gene: TRBD1; clone size: NA; V gene: TRBV6-2/TRBV6-3; J gene: TRBJ2-1; CDR3 DNA: TGTGCCAGCAGTTACCGGACAGGGGGTACCCTTAATGAGCAGTTCTTC; CDR3 protein: CASSYRTGGTLNEQFF
D gene: TRBD1; clone size: NA; V gene: TRBV19; J gene: TRBJ1-1; CDR3 DNA: TGTGCCAGTAGTATGGGGACAGGGGTCCGTCCTGAAGCTTTCTTT; CDR3 protein: CASSMGTGVRPEAFF
D gene: NA; clone size: NA; V gene: TRBV5-1; J gene: TRBJ1-5; CDR3 DNA: TGCGCCAGCAGCTTGGGACAAAATAGCAATCAGCCCCAGCATTTT; CDR3 protein: CASSLGQNSNQPQHF